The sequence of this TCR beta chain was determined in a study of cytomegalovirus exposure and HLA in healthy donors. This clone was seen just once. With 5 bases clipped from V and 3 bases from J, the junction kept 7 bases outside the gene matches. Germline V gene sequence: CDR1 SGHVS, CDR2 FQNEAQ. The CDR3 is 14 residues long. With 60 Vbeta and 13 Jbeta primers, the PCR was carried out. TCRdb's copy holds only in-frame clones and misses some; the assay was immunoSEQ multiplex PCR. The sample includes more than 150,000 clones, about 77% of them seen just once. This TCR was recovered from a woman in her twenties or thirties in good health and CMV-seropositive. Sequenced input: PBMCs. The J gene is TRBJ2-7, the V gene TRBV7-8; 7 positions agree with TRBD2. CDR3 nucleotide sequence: TGTGCCAGCAGCCCCCCGGGACTAATCTACGAGCAGTACTTC. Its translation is CASSPPGLIYEQYF.